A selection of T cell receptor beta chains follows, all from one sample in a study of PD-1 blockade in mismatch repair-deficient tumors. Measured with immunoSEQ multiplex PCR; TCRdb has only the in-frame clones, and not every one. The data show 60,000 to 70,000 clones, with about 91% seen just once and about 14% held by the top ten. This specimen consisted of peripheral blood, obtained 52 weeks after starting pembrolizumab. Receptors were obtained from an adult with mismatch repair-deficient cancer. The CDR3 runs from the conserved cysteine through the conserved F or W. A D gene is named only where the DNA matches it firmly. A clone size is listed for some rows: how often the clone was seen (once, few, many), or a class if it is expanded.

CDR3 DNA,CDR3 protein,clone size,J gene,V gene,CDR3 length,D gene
TGCGCCAGCAGCCAAGGTGCCGACTCCTACAATGAGCAGTTCTTC,CASSQGADSYNEQFF,-,TRBJ2-1,TRBV4-3,15,-
TGTGCCAGCAGCTATACACGGACGTTCACAGGGGGGCAAGAGACCCAGTACTTC,CASSYTRTFTGGQETQYF,-,TRBJ2-5,TRBV27,18,TRBD1
TGTGCCAGCAGCCAAGAAACCGTTATGAACACTGAAGCTTTCTTT,CASSQETVMNTEAFF,-,TRBJ1-1,TRBV14,15,-
TGTGCCAGCAGCTGGGGACAGGGGGCCGTGGGCTACACCTTC,CASSWGQGAVGYTF,-,TRBJ1-2,TRBV5-4,14,TRBD1
TGCAGCGTTGTCAGTTTCGGGTCTGGCTACACCTTC,CSVVSFGSGYTF,-,TRBJ1-2,TRBV29-1,12,-
TGCAGCGTGAAGTCCTCAACCCACTACGAGCAGTACTTC,CSVKSSTHYEQYF,-,TRBJ2-7,TRBV29-1,13,-
TGTGCCAGCAGTGAAGCGCTTCTTGAGGGGTTGAGCAATCAGCCCCAGCATTTT,CASSEALLEGLSNQPQHF,once,TRBJ1-5,TRBV6-1,18,-
TGTGCCAGCTCACCCGGGACAAATCAAGAGACCCAGTACTTC,CASSPGTNQETQYF,once,TRBJ2-5,TRBV18,14,-
TGTGCCAGCAGCTTGGCTCTAGTCACCCGAGAGACCCAGTACTTC,CASSLALVTRETQYF,-,TRBJ2-5,TRBV5-5,15,-
TGTGCCAGCAGGGACCCGACTAGTTTTGCGCAGTATTTT,CASRDPTSFAQYF,-,TRBJ2-3,TRBV6-5,13,-
TGTGCCAGCGGGGCGGGGCGGAATCAGCCCCAGCATTTT,CASGAGRNQPQHF,-,TRBJ1-5,TRBV6-1,13,-
TGTGCCGCAGCAAGGGGACTAGCGGCTTACAATGAGCAGTTCTTC,CAAARGLAAYNEQFF,-,TRBJ2-1,TRBV6-5,15,TRBD2
TGTGCCAGCGGGAGGGCCGGTATCTACGAGCAGTACTTC,CASGRAGIYEQYF,-,TRBJ2-7,TRBV25-1,13,TRBD2
TGTGCCTGGAGTGTACTGGGGGCGGGGACCGGGGAGCTGTTTTTT,CAWSVLGAGTGELFF,-,TRBJ2-2,TRBV30,15,-
TGTGCCAGCAGCCCCCGTGTCGGTCCGTCCTACGAGCAGTACTTC,CASSPRVGPSYEQYF,-,TRBJ2-7,TRBV7-9,15,-
TGTGCCAGCAGCTTGATCACAGGTTCCTACGAGCAGTACTTC,CASSLITGSYEQYF,-,TRBJ2-7,TRBV7-2,14,-
TGTGCCAGCATTCCGGTCGAGGGAGGCCTCTATGGCTACACCTTC,CASIPVEGGLYGYTF,-,TRBJ1-2,TRBV6-1,15,-
TGTGCCAGCACTGCGGACAGGGGGGAGCAGTACTTC,CASTADRGEQYF,-,TRBJ2-7,TRBV2,12,TRBD1
TGCGCCAGCAGCCAAGAGGGACAGCCCTCTCCCTACGAGCAGTACTTC,CASSQEGQPSPYEQYF,-,TRBJ2-7,TRBV4-3,16,TRBD1
TGCGCCAGCAGCCATAGGATCGATAGCAATCAGCCCCAGCATTTT,CASSHRIDSNQPQHF,-,TRBJ1-5,TRBV4-1,15,-
TGTGCCAGTAGGACGGACCCGCAGGGGGCTTCGCGGAATGAGCAGTTCTTC,CASRTDPQGASRNEQFF,-,TRBJ2-1,TRBV19,17,TRBD1
TGTGCCAGCCGGGAGTTTGGCAGTTTAGCCGAGCAGTACTTC,CASREFGSLAEQYF,-,TRBJ2-7,TRBV28,14,-
TGTGCCAGCAGTTTTCTAGCGGGAGGGCCCACAGATACGCAGTATTTT,CASSFLAGGPTDTQYF,-,TRBJ2-3,TRBV27,16,TRBD2
TGCGCCAGCAGCCCCACGACAGCCTCCTACGAGCAGTACTTC,CASSPTTASYEQYF,-,TRBJ2-7,TRBV5-1,14,-
TGTGCCAGCAGCTTAAGGTTCGGTGGCGAGCAGTACTTC,CASSLRFGGEQYF,few,TRBJ2-7,TRBV7-9,13,-
TGTGCCAGCAGCTTGGGGTTGGGGCAGGGGTTTCGAGAGACCCAGTACTTC,CASSLGLGQGFRETQYF,-,TRBJ2-5,TRBV5-6,17,-
TGTGCCAGTAGTATAGGAGGGAACTATGGCTACACCTTC,CASSIGGNYGYTF,few,TRBJ1-2,TRBV19,13,-
TGTGCCAGCTCCAGGACAGGGGGCACAGATACGCAGTATTTT,CASSRTGGTDTQYF,-,TRBJ2-3,TRBV27,14,TRBD1
TGTGCCAGTAGTATTGGTGAGCAGGCGCAGAATGAAAAACTGTTTTTT,CASSIGEQAQNEKLFF,few,TRBJ1-4,TRBV19,16,-
TGTGCCAGCAGTTTATCCCTAAGACTAGCGGGAGGTAAAGAGACCCAGTACTTC,CASSLSLRLAGGKETQYF,-,TRBJ2-5,TRBV27,18,TRBD2
TGTGCCAGCAGAAACCCGACAGCTAGCGGAGGGTACAATGAGCAGTTCTTC,CASRNPTASGGYNEQFF,-,TRBJ2-1,TRBV28,17,TRBD2
TGTGCCAGCAGCTTAGAAGGAGACTACGATGAGCAGTTCTTC,CASSLEGDYDEQFF,-,TRBJ2-1,TRBV7-2,14,-
TGTGCCAGCAGTTTGACGGGATCCGGTAGCATTCAGTACTTC,CASSLTGSGSIQYF,-,TRBJ2-4,TRBV27,14,-
TGTGCCAGCAGCTTAGTGGGGGGAGTTGAGCAGTTCTTC,CASSLVGGVEQFF,-,TRBJ2-1,TRBV11-2,13,-
TGTGCTAGTGGTTTCTGGCGTGGTACGCAGTATTTT,CASGFWRGTQYF,once,TRBJ2-3,TRBV12-5,12,-
TGCGCCAGCAGTGAGTCTAGCGGGAGCGAAAGCACAGATACGCAGTATTTT,CASSESSGSESTDTQYF,-,TRBJ2-3,TRBV10-1,17,TRBD2
TGTGCCAGCAGCGTAGGAGGAGATACGCAGTATTTT,CASSVGGDTQYF,-,TRBJ2-3,TRBV9,12,-
TGTGCCAGCAGTTACGAAGGTTCTGCAATCTATGGCTACACCTTC,CASSYEGSAIYGYTF,-,TRBJ1-2,TRBV6-5,15,-
TGTGCCAGCAGCCCTAGGGACGTAACCTACAATGAGCAGTTCTTC,CASSPRDVTYNEQFF,-,TRBJ2-1,TRBV11-2,15,-
TGTGCCAGCAGTGCGGGGGAAGGAGATACGCAGTATTTT,CASSAGEGDTQYF,-,TRBJ2-3,TRBV6-1,13,-
TGTGCCAGCAGTTATACCCCAACAGGGCTCACTGAAGCTTTCTTT,CASSYTPTGLTEAFF,-,TRBJ1-1,TRBV6-5,15,-
TGCAGCGCCCAGAACACTGAAGCTTTCTTT,CSAQNTEAFF,-,TRBJ1-1,TRBV29-1,10,-
TGTGCCAGCAGCGCACGCCCCGGGACAGGACCTTCAAGATGGGAGACCCAGTACTTC,CASSARPGTGPSRWETQYF,-,TRBJ2-5,TRBV7-2,19,TRBD1
TGTGCCTGGACTTACTCCGCGAACACCGGGGAGCTGTTTTTT,CAWTYSANTGELFF,-,TRBJ2-2,TRBV30,14,-
TGTGCCAGCAGCTTAGCCCCGACAGGGGTAGGCTACGAGCAGTACTTC,CASSLAPTGVGYEQYF,-,TRBJ2-7,TRBV7-2,16,TRBD1
TGTGCCTGCCTAGGGGACAGAGAGCAGTACTTC,CACLGDREQYF,-,TRBJ2-7,TRBV7-9,11,TRBD1
TGCGCCAGCAGCCCCATTGGGGAGCGAGTGACTAGCACAGATACGCAGTATTTT,CASSPIGERVTSTDTQYF,-,TRBJ2-3,TRBV4-1,18,-
TGTGCCAGCAGCTTGGGGACAGTTTCCGGCACAGATACGCAGTATTTT,CASSLGTVSGTDTQYF,-,TRBJ2-3,TRBV5-6,16,-
TGCGCCAGCAGCCAAGAGGGGGGGCCTAGCACAGATACGCAGTATTTT,CASSQEGGPSTDTQYF,-,TRBJ2-3,TRBV4-1,16,-
TGTGCCAGCAGTTACGAGGCACTAGCGGGAGGGACCGGGCAGTTCTTC,CASSYEALAGGTGQFF,-,TRBJ2-1,TRBV6-5,16,TRBD2
TGCGCCAGCAGCACGGACAGGGGAGTTGTCTACGAGCAGTACTTC,CASSTDRGVVYEQYF,-,TRBJ2-7,TRBV5-1,15,TRBD1
TGTGCCAGCAGCTTGTTAGCGGCCAATGAGCAGTTCTTC,CASSLLAANEQFF,-,TRBJ2-1,TRBV5-4,13,-
TGCGCCAGCAGTCATTTCGGGCGCACTTGCTCCTACGAGCAGTACTTC,CASSHFGRTCSYEQYF,-,TRBJ2-7,TRBV23-1,16,-
TGCGCCAGCAGCCCCGGGACTAGCGCGTACAATGAGCAGTTCTTC,CASSPGTSAYNEQFF,-,TRBJ2-1,TRBV5-1,15,TRBD2
TGCGCCAGCAGCCAAGATCGTGGGGGACAGTCCTATGGCTACACCTTC,CASSQDRGGQSYGYTF,-,TRBJ1-2,TRBV4-3,16,TRBD1
TGTGCCAGCAGCTGGGGAACCGGGGAGCTGTTTTTT,CASSWGTGELFF,-,TRBJ2-2,TRBV7-9,12,-
TGTGCCAGCAGCTTCCTAGCGGGAGAAGAGGGCGGGGAGCTGTTTTTT,CASSFLAGEEGGELFF,-,TRBJ2-2,TRBV7-9,16,TRBD2
TGTGCCAGCAGCCAGGGAGACGAGCAGTACTTC,CASSQGDEQYF,-,TRBJ2-7,TRBV4-1,11,-